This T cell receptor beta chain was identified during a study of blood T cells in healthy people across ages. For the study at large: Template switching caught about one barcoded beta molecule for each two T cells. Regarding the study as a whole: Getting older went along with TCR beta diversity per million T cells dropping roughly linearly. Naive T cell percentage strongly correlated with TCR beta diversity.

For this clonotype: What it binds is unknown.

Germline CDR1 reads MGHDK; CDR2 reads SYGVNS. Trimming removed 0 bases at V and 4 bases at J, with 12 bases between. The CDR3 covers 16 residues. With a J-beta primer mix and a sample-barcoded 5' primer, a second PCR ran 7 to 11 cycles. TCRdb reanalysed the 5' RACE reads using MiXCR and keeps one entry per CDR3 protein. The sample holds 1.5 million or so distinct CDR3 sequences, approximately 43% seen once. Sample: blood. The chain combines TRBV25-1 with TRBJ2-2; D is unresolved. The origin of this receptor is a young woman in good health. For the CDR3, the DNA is TGTGCCAGCAGTGAATATTACGGGCTGGGCACCGGGGAGCTGTTTTTT. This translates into CASSEYYGLGTGELFF. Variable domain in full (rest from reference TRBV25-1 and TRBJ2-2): EADIYQTPRYLVIGTGKKITLECSQTMGHDKMYWYQQDPGMELHLIHYSYGVNSTEKGDLSSESTVSRIRTEHFPLTLESARPSHTSQYLCASSEYYGLGTGELFFGEGSRLTVL.